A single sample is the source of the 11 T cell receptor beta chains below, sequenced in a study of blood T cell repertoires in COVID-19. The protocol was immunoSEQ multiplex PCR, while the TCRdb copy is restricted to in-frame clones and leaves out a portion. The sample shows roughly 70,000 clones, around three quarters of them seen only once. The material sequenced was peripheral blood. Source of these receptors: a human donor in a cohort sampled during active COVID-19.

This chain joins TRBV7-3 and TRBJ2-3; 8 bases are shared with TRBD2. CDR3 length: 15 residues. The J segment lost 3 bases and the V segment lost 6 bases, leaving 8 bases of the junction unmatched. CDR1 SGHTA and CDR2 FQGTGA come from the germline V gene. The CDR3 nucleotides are TGTGCCAGCAGTTCCATAGCGGGAACGACAGATACGCAGTATTTT. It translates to CASSSIAGTTDTQYF.

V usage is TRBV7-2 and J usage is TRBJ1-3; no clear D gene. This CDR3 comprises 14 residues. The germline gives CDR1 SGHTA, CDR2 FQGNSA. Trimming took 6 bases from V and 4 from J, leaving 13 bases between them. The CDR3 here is CASSSGTQGNTIYF. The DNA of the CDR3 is TGTGCCAGCAGTTCCGGCACACAGGGAAACACCATATATTTT. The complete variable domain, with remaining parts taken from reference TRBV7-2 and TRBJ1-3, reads GAGVSQSPSNKVTEKGKDVELRCDPISGHTALYWYRQSLGQGLEFLIYFQGNSAPDKSGLPSDRFSAERTGGSVSTLTIQRTQQEDSAVYLCASSSGTQGNTIYFGEGSWLTVV.

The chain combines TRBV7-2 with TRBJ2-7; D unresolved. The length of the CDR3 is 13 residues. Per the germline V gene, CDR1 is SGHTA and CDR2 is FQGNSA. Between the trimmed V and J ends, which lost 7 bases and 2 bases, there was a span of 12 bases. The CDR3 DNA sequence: TGTGCCAGCACCGCCCCGGCGGCCTACGAGCAGTACTTC. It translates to CASTAPAAYEQYF.

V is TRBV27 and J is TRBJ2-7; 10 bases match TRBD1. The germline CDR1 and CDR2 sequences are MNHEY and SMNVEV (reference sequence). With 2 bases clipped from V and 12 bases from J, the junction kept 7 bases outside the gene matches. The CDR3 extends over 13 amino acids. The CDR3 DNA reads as TGTGCCAGCAGTTTAACATACGGACAGGGGGGGTACTTC. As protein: CASSLTYGQGGYF.

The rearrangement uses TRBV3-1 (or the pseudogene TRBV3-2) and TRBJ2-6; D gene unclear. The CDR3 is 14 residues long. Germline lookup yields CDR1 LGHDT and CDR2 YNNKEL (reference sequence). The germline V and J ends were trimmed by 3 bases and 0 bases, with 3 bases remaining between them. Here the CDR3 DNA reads TGTGCCAGCAGCCATAACTCTGGGGCCAACGTCCTGACTTTC. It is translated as CASSHNSGANVLTF.

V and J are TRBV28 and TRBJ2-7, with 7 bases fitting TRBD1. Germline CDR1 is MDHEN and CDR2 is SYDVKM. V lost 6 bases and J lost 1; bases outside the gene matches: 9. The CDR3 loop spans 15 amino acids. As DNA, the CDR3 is TGTGCCAGCAGCGGAGACCGGGACAGTTCCTACGAGCAGTACTTC. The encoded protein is CASSGDRDSSYEQYF.

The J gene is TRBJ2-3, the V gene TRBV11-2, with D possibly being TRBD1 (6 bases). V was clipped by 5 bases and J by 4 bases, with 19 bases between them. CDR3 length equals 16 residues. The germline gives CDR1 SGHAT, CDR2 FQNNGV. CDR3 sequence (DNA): TGTGCCAGCAGCCCGCTTTTGGGACAACGGGCAGATACGCAGTATTTT. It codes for CASSPLLGQRADTQYF. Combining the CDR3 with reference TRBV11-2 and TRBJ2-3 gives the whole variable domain EAGVAQSPRYKIIEKRQSVAFWCNPISGHATLYWYQQILGQGPKLLIQFQNNGVVDDSQLPKDRFSAERLKGVDSTLKIQPAKLEDSAVYLCASSPLLGQRADTQYFGPGTRLTVL.

Here the CDR3 DNA reads TGTGCCAGCAGCTTTGGGGGGTTGACTGGGGCCAACGTCCTGACTTTC. Protein: CASSFGGLTGANVLTF. This chain connects TRBV5-4 to TRBJ2-6; tentatively, D is TRBD2 (6 bases). The CDR3 is 16 residues long. V was pared by 2 bases and J by 2 bases, with 11 bases between. Germline CDR1 and CDR2: SGHNT and YYREEE (reference sequence).

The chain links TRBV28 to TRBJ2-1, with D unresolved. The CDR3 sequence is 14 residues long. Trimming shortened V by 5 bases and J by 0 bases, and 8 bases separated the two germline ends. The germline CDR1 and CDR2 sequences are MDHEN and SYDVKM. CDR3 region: CASSLVSSYNEQFF. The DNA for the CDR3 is TGTGCCAGCAGTCTGGTTAGCTCCTACAATGAGCAGTTCTTC.

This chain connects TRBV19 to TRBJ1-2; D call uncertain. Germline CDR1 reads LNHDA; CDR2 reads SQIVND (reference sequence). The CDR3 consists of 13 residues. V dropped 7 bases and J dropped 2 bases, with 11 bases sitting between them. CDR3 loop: CASTRTGNYGYTF. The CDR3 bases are TGTGCCAGTACCCGAACGGGAAACTATGGCTACACCTTC.

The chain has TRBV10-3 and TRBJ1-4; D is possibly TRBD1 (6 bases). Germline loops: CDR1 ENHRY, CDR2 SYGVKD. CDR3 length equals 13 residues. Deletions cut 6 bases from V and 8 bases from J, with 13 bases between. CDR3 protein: CAIRGGPGEKLFF. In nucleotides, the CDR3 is TGTGCCATCAGGGGGGGGCCAGGAGAAAAACTGTTTTTT.